Listed here are 10 T cell receptor beta chains from one sample, sequenced in a study of T cell repertoires in cytomegalovirus infection. Their antigens remain unidentified. TCRdb called the reads again in MiXCR, with one record for every CDR3 protein. The data hold about 700,000 distinct CDR3 sequences, with about 33% observed a single time. The sequencing used cultured PBMCs, collected from culture after CMV antigen stimulation. The source is a human donor in good health (CMV status not recorded). Some clones in this sample may be carry-over from other donors' samples.

This chain joins TRBV7-9 and TRBJ2-7, with a possible D match to TRBD2 (6 bases). The CDR3 runs to 16 residues. V was trimmed by 0 bases and J by 2 bases, leaving 14 bases between them. Germline V gene lookup returns CDR1 SEHNR and CDR2 FQNEAQ (reference sequence). In DNA, the CDR3 is TGTGCCAGCAGCTTAGCCGGGGGATCCAGCGCCTACGAGCAGTACTTC. It encodes CASSLAGGSSAYEQYF.

This clonotype was counted a single time. J is TRBJ2-1 and V is TRBV2, with 9 bases aligning to TRBD2. CDR3 length: 15 amino acids. Germline V CDR1 and CDR2: SNHLY, FYNNEI. Losses at the gene ends were 6 bases for V and 6 bases for J; bases not matched to a gene: 9. This CDR3 is CASRNLAGRVNEQFF. The DNA for the CDR3 is TGTGCCAGCAGGAATCTAGCGGGGAGGGTCAATGAGCAGTTCTTC.

V gene TRBV9 combines with J gene TRBJ2-3; D may be TRBD2 (6 bases). This CDR3 has 15 amino acids. Germline CDR1 is SGDLS and CDR2 is YYNGEE. V shed 2 bases and J shed 1 base, with 11 bases lying between them. The CDR3 DNA follows: TGTGCCAGCAGCGTCGGCGGGACGGGCACAGATACGCAGTATTTT. Translated, it gives CASSVGGTGTDTQYF.

The chain employs TRBV19 and TRBJ2-5, with a weak D call TRBD2 (8 bases). The CDR3 has 15 residues. With 8 bases removed from V and 5 bases from J, the gap between germline ends came to 21 bases. Germline V CDR1 and CDR2: LNHDA, SQIVND (reference sequence). CDR3 region: CASAYGGGQLETQYF. The CDR3 bases are TGTGCCAGTGCCTACGGGGGGGGACAGCTGGAGACCCAGTACTTC.

This clonotype was recorded a few times. The rearrangement joins TRBV4-1 to TRBJ1-1; D remains ambiguous. With 1 base removed from V and 4 bases from J, the gap between germline ends came to 16 bases. The CDR3 runs to 16 residues. CDR1 MGHRA and CDR2 YSYEKL come from the germline V gene. CDR3 protein: CASSQAPIQEVTEAFF. The CDR3, as DNA: TGCGCCAGCAGCCAAGCCCCCATCCAGGAGGTCACTGAAGCTTTCTTT.

The rearrangement links TRBV7-2 to TRBJ2-7; TRBD1 matches at 8 bases. Germline lookup yields CDR1 SGHTA and CDR2 FQGNSA. V was pared by 6 bases and J by 5 bases, with 12 bases of the junction left unmatched. The CDR3 is 15 amino acids. CDR3 nucleotide sequence: TGTGCCAGCAGTTCAACCAGACAGGGGAACCACGAGCAGTACTTC. Translated: CASSSTRQGNHEQYF.

The chain links TRBV20-1 to TRBJ2-1; D not resolved. CDR1 and CDR2 from the germline V gene are DFQATT and SNEGSKA (reference sequence). V shed 1 base and J shed 12 bases, with 22 bases lying between them. CDR3 length: 15 amino acids. Here the CDR3 DNA reads TGCAGTGCTAGAGGGCGGCTAGATGTCCCTATTAGGCAGTTCTTC. Amino acids: CSARGRLDVPIRQFF.

The J gene is TRBJ2-2, the V gene TRBV11-2; no clear D gene. The CDR3 has 15 residues. Germline loops: CDR1 SGHAT, CDR2 FQNNGV. V was shortened by 1 base and J by 8 bases, with 14 bases between the two germline ends. The DNA of the CDR3 is TGTGCCAGCAGCTTAGTTGGCCTGACGGAGGGGGAGCTGTTTTTT. This translates into CASSLVGLTEGELFF.

This clonotype was seen a few times. The V call is TRBV10-3, the J call TRBJ1-1; D is perhaps TRBD1 (5 bases). The CDR3 extends over 12 amino acids. CDR1 is ENHRY and CDR2 is SYGVKD in the germline V gene. Between the trimmed V and J ends, which lost 4 bases and 5 bases, there was a span of 8 bases. The CDR3, as DNA: TGTGCCATCAGTGTTCAGGGTACTGAAGCTTTCTTT. This encodes CAISVQGTEAFF.

To note about this clonotype: Sequence at one end of the junction differs from germline and may be a read error. The chain uses TRBV2 and TRBJ1-6; the D is unclear. Germline loops: CDR1 SNHLY, CDR2 FYNNEI. CDR3 length: 13 residues. The CDR3 sequence is CASREEWNSPLHF. The CDR3, as DNA: TGTGCCAGCAGGGAAGAATGGAATTCACCCCTCCACTTT.